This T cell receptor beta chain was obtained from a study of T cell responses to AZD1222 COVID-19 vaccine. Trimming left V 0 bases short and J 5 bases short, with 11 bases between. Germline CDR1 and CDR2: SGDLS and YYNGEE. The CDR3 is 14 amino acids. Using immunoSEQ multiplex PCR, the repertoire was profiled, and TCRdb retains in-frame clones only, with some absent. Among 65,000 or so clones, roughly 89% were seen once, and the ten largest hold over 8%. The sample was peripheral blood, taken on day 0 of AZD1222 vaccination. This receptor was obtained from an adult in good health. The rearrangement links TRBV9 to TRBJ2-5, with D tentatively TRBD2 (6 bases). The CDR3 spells CASSVGTSPETQYF. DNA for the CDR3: TGTGCCAGCAGCGTAGGTACTAGCCCGGAGACCCAGTACTTC.